Below are 26 T cell receptor beta chains sequenced from a single sample in a study of cytomegalovirus exposure and HLA in healthy donors. Both 60 Vbeta primers and 13 Jbeta primers went into the PCR. Repertoires were generated with immunoSEQ multiplex PCR, while TCRdb's copy carries only in-frame clones and drops some. Its clone listing holds 55,000 to 85,000 clones. Material for sequencing was PBMCs. These receptors originate from a woman in her 30s in good health and CMV-seronegative.

On this clone: Other nucleotide sequences in the sample specify the same CDR3. The chain has TRBV5-1 and TRBJ1-5, with TRBD1 as a possible D gene (6 bases). Germline CDR1 reads SGHRS; CDR2 reads YFSETQ. The ends were cut back, 0 bases at V and 0 bases at J, with 7 bases in the middle. This CDR3 contains 15 residues. CDR3 DNA sequence: TGCGCCAGCAGCTTGGCAGGGGTTAGCAATCAGCCCCAGCATTTT. This gives the protein CASSLAGVSNQPQHF.

The gene calls are TRBV27 and TRBJ2-5, with D perhaps matching TRBD1 (6 bases). The CDR3 totals 18 residues. Germline CDR1 reads MNHEY; CDR2 reads SMNVEV (reference sequence). V lost 6 bases to trimming and J lost 7 bases, with 30 bases between them. DNA of the CDR3: TGTGCCAGCAGCAAGGCGCGACCGGACGCACAGTTCAGGGGGACCCAGTACTTC. It yields the protein CASSKARPDAQFRGTQYF.

This rearrangement joins TRBV14 to TRBJ2-7; the D gene is possibly TRBD1 (5 bases). CDR1 is SGHDN and CDR2 is FVKESK in the germline V gene. Trimming left V 3 bases short and J 2 bases short, with 11 bases between. The CDR3 is 14 amino acids. CDR3 sequence reads: CASSHAGPAYEQYF. CDR3 nucleotides: TGTGCCAGCAGCCATGCAGGGCCCGCCTACGAGCAGTACTTC.

The chain couples TRBV28 to TRBJ2-7; 8 bases match TRBD2. Germline V lookup: CDR1 MDHEN, CDR2 SYDVKM. Trimming removed 4 bases from V and 5 bases from J; junction bases left unmatched: 7. The CDR3 is 14 amino acids. CDR3 residues: CASSSGTRVDEQYF. The DNA for the CDR3 is TGTGCCAGCAGTTCCGGGACTAGAGTTGACGAGCAGTACTTC.

In DNA, the CDR3 is TGTGCCAGCTCAGACAGGGGGAATGGCTACACCTTC. This translates into CASSDRGNGYTF. The V gene is TRBV18, the J gene TRBJ1-2, with 9 nucleotides matching TRBD1. The ends lost 5 bases at V and 6 bases at J; junction bases unmatched: 1. From germline, CDR1 is KGHSH and CDR2 LQKENI. This CDR3 is 12 amino acids long.

The chain employs TRBV4-2 and TRBJ2-7; TRBD2 aligns across 13 bases. Germline V CDR1 and CDR2: LGHNA, YNFKEQ. The junction had 8 bases not matched to a gene; V was cut back by 0 bases and J by 0 bases. This CDR3 is built from 19 residues. The CDR3 reads CASSQDQTSGGPSSYEQYF. The CDR3 region has the DNA TGTGCCAGCAGCCAAGATCAGACTAGCGGGGGGCCCAGCTCCTACGAGCAGTACTTC.

The chain employs TRBV5-6 and TRBJ2-3; D gene unclear. V gave up 1 base and J gave up 0 bases, with 12 bases separating them. Germline V gives CDR1 SGHDT, CDR2 YYEEEE. The length of the CDR3 is 16 residues. The chain's CDR3 is CASSLSRWVSTDTQYF. DNA for the CDR3: TGTGCCAGCAGCTTGTCTAGGTGGGTTAGCACAGATACGCAGTATTTT.

This chain uses TRBV7-2 with TRBJ1-1, with TRBD1 matching 10 bases. Germline V lookup: CDR1 SGHTA, CDR2 FQGNSA. V lost 5 bases to trimming and J lost 4 bases; unmatched junction nucleotides: 4. The CDR3 loop spans 14 amino acids. CDR3 sequence: CASSAWTGGTEAFF. For the CDR3, the DNA is TGTGCCAGCAGCGCCTGGACAGGGGGCACTGAAGCTTTCTTT.

The chain carries TRBV7-5 and TRBJ2-1; the table calls TRBD2, which could not be checked here. TRBV7-5 is shown as a pseudogene. This CDR3 contains 13 residues. CDR3: CARSSAGINEQFF. The CDR3, as DNA: TGTGCCAGAAGCAGTGCGGGAATCAATGAGCAGTTCTTC.

The chain employs TRBV30 and TRBJ1-5; possible D gene TRBD1, 6 bases. Germline loops: CDR1 GTSNPN, CDR2 SVGIG (reference sequence). The germline V and J ends were trimmed by 4 bases and 4 bases, with 11 bases remaining between them. This CDR3 spans 13 amino acids. CDR3: CAWNGQKNQPQHF. CDR3 coding DNA: TGTGCCTGGAACGGACAGAAAAATCAGCCCCAGCATTTT.

This sequence joins TRBV20-1 and TRBJ1-5; no definite D call. The CDR3 has 11 amino acids. V shed 3 bases and J shed 6 bases, with 6 bases lying between them. The germline V gene has CDR1 DFQATT and CDR2 SNEGSKA (reference sequence). CDR3: CSASGGQPQHF. As DNA, the CDR3 is TGCAGTGCTAGCGGAGGTCAGCCCCAGCATTTT.

V gene TRBV30 combines with J gene TRBJ1-5, with D perhaps TRBD1 (5 bases). Germline-derived CDR1 and CDR2 are GTSNPN and SVGIG (reference sequence). V shed 0 bases and J shed 3 bases, with 12 bases lying between them. This CDR3 comprises 15 residues. The DNA for the CDR3 is TGTGCCTGGAGTGTAGGGGTCCCCAACAATCAGCCCCAGCATTTT. Protein product: CAWSVGVPNNQPQHF.

The chain is built from TRBV9 and TRBJ1-5, with 8 bases lining up with TRBD1. The trim removed 1 base at V and 5 bases at J, leaving 5 bases unmatched. This CDR3 contains 15 residues. Germline V CDR1 and CDR2: SGDLS, YYNGEE. CDR3 bases: TGTGCCAGCAGCGTACAGGGGGCGCGAGATCAGCCCCAGCATTTT. It translates to CASSVQGARDQPQHF.

A remark on this clone: An end of the junction differs from the germline gene, which may be a read error. V gene TRBV9 combines with J gene TRBJ2-1; no reliable D call. Per the germline V gene, CDR1 is SGDLS and CDR2 is YYNGEE. The CDR3 totals 12 residues. CDR3 nucleotide sequence: TGTGCCAGCAGAGTAGTCGGCAATGAGCAGTTCTTC. Encoded protein: CASRVVGNEQFF. Based on the CDR3 plus reference TRBV9 and TRBJ2-1, the full variable domain is DSGVTQTPKHLITATGQRVTLRCSPRSGDLSVYWYQQSLDQGLQFLIQYYNGEERAKGNILERFSAQQFPDLHSELNLSSLELGDSALYFCASRVVGNEQFFGPGTRLTVL.

The gene calls are TRBV30 and TRBJ1-6; D unresolved. CDR1 and CDR2 from the germline V gene are GTSNPN and SVGIG (reference sequence). CDR3 length: 14 amino acids. The V and J ends lost 5 bases and 10 bases respectively, with 18 bases between them. In nucleotides, the CDR3 is TGTGCCTGGGCTCAGGTATTCCCAGCCTCACCCCTCCACTTT. Its translation is CAWAQVFPASPLHF.

This rearrangement joins TRBV5-1 to TRBJ2-7, with a possible D match to TRBD1 (5 bases). This CDR3 is built from 17 residues. Germline V CDR1 and CDR2: SGHRS, YFSETQ. The germline V and J ends were trimmed by 0 bases and 0 bases, with 16 bases remaining between them. The CDR3 DNA reads as TGCGCCAGCAGCTTGGTCCCACAGGATTTGAGCTCCTACGAGCAGTACTTC. Its translation is CASSLVPQDLSSYEQYF.

J is TRBJ2-7 and V is TRBV27; weak D call: TRBD1 (6 bases). Trimming removed 5 bases from V and 3 bases from J, with 20 bases in between. The germline V gene has CDR1 MNHEY and CDR2 SMNVEV (reference sequence). This CDR3 contains 16 residues. The CDR3 here is CASSSDTGWVRYEQYF. CDR3 bases: TGTGCCAGCAGTAGTGATACAGGGTGGGTGCGCTACGAGCAGTACTTC.

The chain is built from TRBV28 and TRBJ1-1; the D is unclear. The V gene's germline CDR1 is MDHEN and CDR2 SYDVKM. V was pared by 5 bases and J by 1 base, with 20 bases between. This CDR3 is 17 amino acids long. The CDR3 nucleotides read TGTGCCAGCAGTCTAACCATTGCTGTGATCCAGAACACTGAAGCTTTCTTT. This encodes CASSLTIAVIQNTEAFF.

The V and J genes are TRBV28 and TRBJ1-2; tentative D call: TRBD1 (5 bases). Trimming left V 8 bases short and J 4 bases short, with 14 bases between. Looked up from germline, CDR1 is MDHEN and CDR2 is SYDVKM. The CDR3 is 13 residues long. The CDR3 reads CASGTGNRYGYTF. CDR3 sequence (DNA): TGTGCCAGCGGAACAGGCAACCGCTATGGCTACACCTTC.

Concerning this clone: A read error may account for a junction end that differs from germline. This chain links TRBV7-9 with TRBJ2-5; tentative D call: TRBD1 (6 bases). The germline gives CDR1 SEHNR, CDR2 FQNEAQ (reference sequence). The CDR3 is 14 amino acids. CDR3 in DNA: TGTGCCAGCAGCTCACAACAGGGTCGCGGAACGACAGACTTC. Protein sequence: CASSSQQGRGTTDF. Together with reference TRBV7-9 and TRBJ2-5, the CDR3 gives the full variable domain: DTGVSQNPRHKITKRGQNVTFRCDPISEHNRLYWYRQTLGQGPEFLTYFQNEAQLEKSRLLSDRFSAERPKGSFSTLEIQRTEQGDSAMYLCASSSQQGRGTTDFGPGTRLLVL.

The chain is built from TRBV10-3 and TRBJ1-1, with 7 bases identical to TRBD1. Germline-derived CDR1 and CDR2 are ENHRY and SYGVKD. The V segment lost 4 bases and the J segment 3 bases; nucleotides outside the gene matches: 5. The CDR3 contains 14 residues. The CDR3 spells CAISVRGRDTEAFF. The CDR3 DNA sequence: TGTGCCATCAGTGTAAGGGGGCGCGACACTGAAGCTTTCTTT.

The chain links TRBV18 to TRBJ2-7; 12 bases are shared with TRBD2. This CDR3 is built from 17 residues. Germline loops: CDR1 KGHSH, CDR2 LQKENI. V shed 3 bases, J shed 4 bases, and the junction held 10 bases outside the gene matches. In nucleotides, the CDR3 is TGTGCCAGCTCACCGTTTCGACTAGCGGGAGTGGGATACGAGCAGTACTTC. Its protein product is CASSPFRLAGVGYEQYF.

The V and J genes are TRBV4-3 and TRBJ1-2, with 8 bases that match TRBD1. Germline V gene lookup returns CDR1 LGHNA and CDR2 YSLEER. Unmatched junction bases numbered 2, after V lost 0 bases and J lost 2 bases. The CDR3 is 15 amino acids. The CDR3 loop is CASSQDGDRNYGYTF. The DNA for the CDR3 is TGCGCCAGCAGCCAAGACGGGGACAGGAACTATGGCTACACCTTC.

The chain joins TRBV7-2 to TRBJ1-1, with D perhaps TRBD1 (5 bases). The germline V gene has CDR1 SGHTA and CDR2 FQGNSA. The CDR3 is made up of 14 amino acids. V was trimmed by 3 bases and J by 1 base, leaving 9 bases between them. The CDR3 region is CASSFQQGNTEAFF. The DNA of the CDR3 is TGTGCCAGCAGCTTTCAGCAGGGGAACACTGAAGCTTTCTTT.

This rearrangement joins TRBV2 to TRBJ2-3; D perhaps matches TRBD2 (5 bases). Deletions cut 10 bases from V and 2 bases from J, with 16 bases between. The CDR3 length is 14 residues. Germline V gene sequence: CDR1 SNHLY, CDR2 FYNNEI. The CDR3 region has the DNA TGTGCCACCCAACTAGGTGCCCCCACAGATACGCAGTATTTT. As protein: CATQLGAPTDTQYF.

This chain links TRBV6-5 with TRBJ2-7; 7 positions agree with TRBD2. The CDR3 has 15 residues. With 8 bases clipped from V and 3 bases from J, the junction kept 13 bases outside the gene matches. Per the germline V gene, CDR1 is MNHEY and CDR2 is SVGAGI. For the CDR3, the DNA is TGTGCCAGCTACCTACACCCGGGAGGAGTCTACGAGCAGTACTTC. Protein sequence: CASYLHPGGVYEQYF.